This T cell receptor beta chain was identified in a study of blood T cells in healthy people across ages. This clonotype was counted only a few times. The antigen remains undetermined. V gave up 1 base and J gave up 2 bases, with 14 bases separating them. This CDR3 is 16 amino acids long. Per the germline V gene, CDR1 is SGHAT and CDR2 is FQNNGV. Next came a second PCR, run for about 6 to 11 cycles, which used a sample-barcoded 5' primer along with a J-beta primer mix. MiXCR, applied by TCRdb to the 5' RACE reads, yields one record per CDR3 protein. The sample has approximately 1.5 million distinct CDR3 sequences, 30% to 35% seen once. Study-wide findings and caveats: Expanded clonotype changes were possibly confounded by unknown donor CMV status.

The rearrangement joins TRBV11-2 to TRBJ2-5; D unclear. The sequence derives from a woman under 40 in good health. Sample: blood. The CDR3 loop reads CASSLGGKHKQETQYF. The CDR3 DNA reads TGTGCCAGCAGCTTAGGCGGAAAACATAAACAAGAGACCCAGTACTTC.